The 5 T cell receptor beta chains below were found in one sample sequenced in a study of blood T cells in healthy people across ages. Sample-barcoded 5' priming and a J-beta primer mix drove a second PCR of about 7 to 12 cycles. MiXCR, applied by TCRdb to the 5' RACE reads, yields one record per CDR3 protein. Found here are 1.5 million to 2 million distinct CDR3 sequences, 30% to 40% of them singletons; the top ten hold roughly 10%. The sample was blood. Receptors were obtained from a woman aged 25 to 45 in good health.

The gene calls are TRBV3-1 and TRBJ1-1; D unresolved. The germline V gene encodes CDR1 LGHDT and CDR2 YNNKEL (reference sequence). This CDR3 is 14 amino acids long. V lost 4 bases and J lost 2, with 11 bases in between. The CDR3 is CASSPEDLNTEAFF. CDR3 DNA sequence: TGTGCCAGCAGCCCCGAGGACCTTAACACTGAAGCTTTCTTT.

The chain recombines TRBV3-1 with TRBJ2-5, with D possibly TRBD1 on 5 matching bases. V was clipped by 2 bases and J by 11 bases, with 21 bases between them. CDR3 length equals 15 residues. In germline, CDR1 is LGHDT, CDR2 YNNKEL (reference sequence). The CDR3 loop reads CASSQRSSVAGRQYF. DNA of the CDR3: TGTGCCAGCAGCCAAAGATCTTCTGTGGCAGGGCGGCAGTACTTC.

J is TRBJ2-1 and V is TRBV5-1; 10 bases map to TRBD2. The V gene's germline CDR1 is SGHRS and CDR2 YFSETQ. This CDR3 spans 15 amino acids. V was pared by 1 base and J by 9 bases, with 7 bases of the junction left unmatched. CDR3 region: CASSLSSGRPGEQFF. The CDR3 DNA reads TGCGCCAGCAGCTTGAGTAGCGGGAGGCCCGGTGAGCAGTTCTTC.

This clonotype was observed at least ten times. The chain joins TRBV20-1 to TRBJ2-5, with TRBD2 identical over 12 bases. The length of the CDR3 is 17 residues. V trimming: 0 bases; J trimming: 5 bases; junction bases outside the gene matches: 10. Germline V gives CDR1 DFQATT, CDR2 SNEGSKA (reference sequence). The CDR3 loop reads CSARDITSGGRFETQYF. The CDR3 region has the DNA TGCAGTGCTAGAGATATAACTAGCGGGGGGAGGTTCGAGACCCAGTACTTC.

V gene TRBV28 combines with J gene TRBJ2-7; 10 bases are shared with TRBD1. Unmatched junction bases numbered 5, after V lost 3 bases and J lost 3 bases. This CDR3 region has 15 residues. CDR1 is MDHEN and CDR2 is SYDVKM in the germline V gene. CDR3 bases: TGTGCCAGCAGTTTTGGTGGGACAGGGGTCTACGAGCAGTACTTC. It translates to CASSFGGTGVYEQYF.